This T cell receptor (beta chain) was sequenced during a study of blood T cell repertoires in COVID-19. Sequencing used immunoSEQ multiplex PCR; TCRdb keeps in-frame clones, though not all of them. The data contain about 54,000 clones, 81% of them seen just once; the ten biggest clones take up about 5.4%. The CDR3 runs to 16 residues. Germline CDR1 KGHDR, CDR2 SFDVKD. With 1 base removed from V and 9 bases from J, the gap between germline ends came to 18 bases. This clone has a single count. The receptor was derived from a woman aged 55 to 70 with acute or convalescent COVID-19. The V call is TRBV24-1, the J call TRBJ2-1; D gene unclear. Material for sequencing was peripheral blood. The CDR3 here is CATSDFTERGRGEQFF. As DNA, the CDR3 is TGTGCCACCAGTGATTTTACTGAGCGCGGCCGAGGTGAGCAGTTCTTC.